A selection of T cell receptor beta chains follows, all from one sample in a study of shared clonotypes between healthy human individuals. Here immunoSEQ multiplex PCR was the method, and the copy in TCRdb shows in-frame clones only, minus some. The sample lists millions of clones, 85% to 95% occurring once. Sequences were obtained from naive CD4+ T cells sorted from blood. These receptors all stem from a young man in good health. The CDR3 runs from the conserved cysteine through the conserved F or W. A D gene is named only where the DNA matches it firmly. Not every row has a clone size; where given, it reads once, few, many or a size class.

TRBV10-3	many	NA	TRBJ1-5	TGTGCCATTGGAGGACAGAGCAATCAGCCCCAGCATTTT	CAIGGQSNQPQHF
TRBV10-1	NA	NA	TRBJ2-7	TGCGCCAGCAGTGAGATATTCGGGACTCAGATCTACGAGCAGTACTTC	CASSEIFGTQIYEQYF
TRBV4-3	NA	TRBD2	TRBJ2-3	TGCGCCAGCAGCCAGGACCATTGGTCGCTAGCGGGGTTAGATACGCAGTATTTT	CASSQDHWSLAGLDTQYF
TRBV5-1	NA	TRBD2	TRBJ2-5	TGCGCCAGCAGCTTGGAGGGGACTACAGCGGAGACCCAGTACTTC	CASSLEGTTAETQYF
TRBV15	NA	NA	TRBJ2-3	TGTGCCACCAGCAGGGGACAAATGGATAGGGTCAATACGCAGTATTTT	CATSRGQMDRVNTQYF
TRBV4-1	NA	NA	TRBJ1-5	TGCGCCAGCAGCCAAGAGTTACAGGGTTTGGGCAATCAGCCCCAGCATTTT	CASSQELQGLGNQPQHF
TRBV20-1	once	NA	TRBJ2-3	TGCAGTGCCTTTACCACAGATACGCAGTATTTT	CSAFTTDTQYF
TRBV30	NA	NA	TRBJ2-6	TGTGCCTGGAGTGGGACACGTGGGGGCTACCACTCTGGGGCCAACGTCCTGACTTTC	CAWSGTRGGYHSGANVLTF
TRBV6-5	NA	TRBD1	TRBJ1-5	TGTGCCAGCAGGGGAACAGGGGTTAGCAATCAGCCCCAGCATTTT	CASRGTGVSNQPQHF
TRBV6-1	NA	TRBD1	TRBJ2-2	TGTGCCAGCGATCGGACAGGGTCTATGACCGGGGAGCTGTTTTTT	CASDRTGSMTGELFF
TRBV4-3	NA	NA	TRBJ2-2	TGCGCCAGCAGCTCAACGGGGTACACCGGGGAGCTGTTTTTT	CASSSTGYTGELFF
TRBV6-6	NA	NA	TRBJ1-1	TGTGCCAGCAGCCCCCAATTGTCACGAATGAACACTGAAGCTTTCTTT	CASSPQLSRMNTEAFF
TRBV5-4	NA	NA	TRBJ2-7	TGTGCCAGCAGCTCGCGGGCGGACTCCTACGAGCAGTACTTC	CASSSRADSYEQYF